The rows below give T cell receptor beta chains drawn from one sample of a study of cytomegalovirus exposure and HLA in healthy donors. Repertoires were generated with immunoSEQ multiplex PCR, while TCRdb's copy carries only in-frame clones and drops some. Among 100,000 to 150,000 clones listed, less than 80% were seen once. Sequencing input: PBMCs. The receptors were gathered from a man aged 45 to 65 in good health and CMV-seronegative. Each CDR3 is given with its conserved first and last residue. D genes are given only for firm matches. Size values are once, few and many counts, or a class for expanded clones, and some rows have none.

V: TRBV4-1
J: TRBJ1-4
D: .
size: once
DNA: TGCGCCAGCAGCCAAGATGGGCGGGGGGCGGCTGAAAAACTGTTTTTT
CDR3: CASSQDGRGAAEKLFF

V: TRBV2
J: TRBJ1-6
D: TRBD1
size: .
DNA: TGTGCCAGCAGTGAGACAGGGGGCTTAGGATCACCCCTCCACTTT
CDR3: CASSETGGLGSPLHF

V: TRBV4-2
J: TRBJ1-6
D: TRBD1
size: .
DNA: TGTGCCAGCAGCCAAGAGGGGCAGGGGGTCTCACCCCTCCACTTT
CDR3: CASSQEGQGVSPLHF

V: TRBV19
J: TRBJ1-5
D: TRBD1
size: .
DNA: TGTGCCAGTAGTCTCTACCGGACAGGCCGAGTTAGCAATCAGCCCCAGCATTTT
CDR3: CASSLYRTGRVSNQPQHF

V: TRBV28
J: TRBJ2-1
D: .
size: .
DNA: TGTGCCAGCCCGCCGGCGGGACGCATCTCCTACAATGAGCAGTTCTTC
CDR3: CASPPAGRISYNEQFF

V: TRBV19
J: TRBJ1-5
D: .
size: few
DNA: TGTGCCAGTAGTATCGGGTCTAGCAATCAGCCCCAGCATTTT
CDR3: CASSIGSSNQPQHF

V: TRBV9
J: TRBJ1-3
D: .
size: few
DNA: TGTGCCAGCAGCGTAGGGTTAACCCTAGGTGGAAACACCATATATTTT
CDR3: CASSVGLTLGGNTIYF

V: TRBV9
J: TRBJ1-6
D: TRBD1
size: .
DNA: TGTGCCAGCAGCGAACAGGGGGGGAATAATTCACCCCTCCACTTT
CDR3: CASSEQGGNNSPLHF

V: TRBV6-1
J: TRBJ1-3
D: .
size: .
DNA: TGTGCCAGCAGCTACGACTTAGCCTCTGGAAACACCATATATTTT
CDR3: CASSYDLASGNTIYF

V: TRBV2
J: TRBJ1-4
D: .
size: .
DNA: TGTGCCAGCAGTACAGGGATAAGACCATCTAATGAAAAACTGTTTTTT
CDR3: CASSTGIRPSNEKLFF

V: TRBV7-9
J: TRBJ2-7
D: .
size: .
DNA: TGTGCCAGCAGCGCTAGTTCCTACGAGCAGTACTTC
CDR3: CASSASSYEQYF

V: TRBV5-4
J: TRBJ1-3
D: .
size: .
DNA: TGTGCCAGCAGCTTGGCCTCAGGGGCATCTGGAAACACCATATATTTT
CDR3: CASSLASGASGNTIYF

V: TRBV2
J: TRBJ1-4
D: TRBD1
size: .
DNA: TGTGCCAGCAGTGAGTACAGGGGGTACGAAAAACTGTTTTTT
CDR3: CASSEYRGYEKLFF

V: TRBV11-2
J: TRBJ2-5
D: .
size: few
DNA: TGTGCCAGCAGCGTGACCGGGGGGCCGGGGACCCAGTACTTC
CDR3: CASSVTGGPGTQYF

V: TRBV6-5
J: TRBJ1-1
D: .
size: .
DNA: TGTGCCAGCAGTTTTAGACAGACGATAAACACTGAAGCTTTCTTT
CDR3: CASSFRQTINTEAFF

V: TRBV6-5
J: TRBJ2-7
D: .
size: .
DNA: TGTGCCAGCAGTTACGGGGCCAGCTTCTACGAGCAGTACTTC
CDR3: CASSYGASFYEQYF

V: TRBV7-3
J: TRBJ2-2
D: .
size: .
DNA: TGTGCCAGCAGCCCCCAGGGAACGTCCGGGGAGCTGTTTTTT
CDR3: CASSPQGTSGELFF

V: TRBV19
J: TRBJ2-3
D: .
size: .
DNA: TGTGCCAGTAGCCGGGGGGCGACAGATACGCAGTATTTT
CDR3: CASSRGATDTQYF

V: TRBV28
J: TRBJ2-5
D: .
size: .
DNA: TGTGCCAGCAGTTTATACGCCGGTGATCAGACCCAGTACTTC
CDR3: CASSLYAGDQTQYF

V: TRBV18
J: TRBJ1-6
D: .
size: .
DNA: TGTGCCAGCTCACCAGCGGGGACGCGGAATTCACCCCTCCACTTT
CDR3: CASSPAGTRNSPLHF

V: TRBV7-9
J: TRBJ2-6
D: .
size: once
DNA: TGTGCCAGCAGCCCTCCTCGACGGGACAAGCTCTCTGGGGCCAACGTCCTGACTTTC
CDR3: CASSPPRRDKLSGANVLTF

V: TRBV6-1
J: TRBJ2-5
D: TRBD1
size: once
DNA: TGTGCCAGCACCCTGACAGGGAGCCAAGAGACCCAGTACTTC
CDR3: CASTLTGSQETQYF

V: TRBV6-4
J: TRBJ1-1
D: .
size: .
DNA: TGTGCCAGCAGTCTAACGGAGGGGACCACTGAAGCTTTCTTT
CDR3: CASSLTEGTTEAFF

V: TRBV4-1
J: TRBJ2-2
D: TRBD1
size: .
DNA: TGCGCCAGCAGAAGACAGGGTACGGGTTTCGGGGAGCTGTTTTTT
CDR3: CASRRQGTGFGELFF

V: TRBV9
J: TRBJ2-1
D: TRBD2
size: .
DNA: TGTGCCAGCAGCGGTTCGGGACTACCGTACAATGAGCAGTTCTTC
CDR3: CASSGSGLPYNEQFF

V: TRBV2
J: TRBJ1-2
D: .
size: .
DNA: TGTGCCAGCAGTCTTGTGTTAGGCTACACCTTC
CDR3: CASSLVLGYTF

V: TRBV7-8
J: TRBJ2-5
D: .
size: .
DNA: TGTGCCAGCAGCCCCCAGTGGACCCAGTACTTC
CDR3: CASSPQWTQYF

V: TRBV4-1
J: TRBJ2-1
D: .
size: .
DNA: TGCGCCAGCAGCCAAGACGGCGGGTCCTACAATGAGCAGTTCTTC
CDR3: CASSQDGGSYNEQFF

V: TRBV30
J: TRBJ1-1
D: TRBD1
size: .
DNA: TGTGCCTGGAGTACCAGGACAGGGGTGGGTGGCACTGAAGCTTTCTTT
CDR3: CAWSTRTGVGGTEAFF

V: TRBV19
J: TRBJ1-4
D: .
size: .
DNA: TGTGCCAGTAGTATAATTTCCGCCCAGGCGAAACTGTTTTTT
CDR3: CASSIISAQAKLFF

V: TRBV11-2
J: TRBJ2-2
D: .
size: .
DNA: TGTGCCAGCAGCTCCGTCCTGGGCAGCTCCTCCACCGGGGAGCTGTTTTTT
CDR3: CASSSVLGSSSTGELFF

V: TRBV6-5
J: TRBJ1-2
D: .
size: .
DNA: TGTGCCAGCAGTCGGACACCGTCCTACTATGGCTACACCTTC
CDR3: CASSRTPSYYGYTF

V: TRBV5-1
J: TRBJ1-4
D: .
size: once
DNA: TGCGCCAGTTCCGGGGAGCCAACTAATGAAAAACTGTTTTTT
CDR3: CASSGEPTNEKLFF

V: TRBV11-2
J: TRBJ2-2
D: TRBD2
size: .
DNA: TGTGCCAGCAGCCGGGGGGTCACCGGGGAGCTGTTTTTT
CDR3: CASSRGVTGELFF

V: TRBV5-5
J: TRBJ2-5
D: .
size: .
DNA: TGTGCCAGCAGCTTCCAGGGAGGGACCCAGTACTTC
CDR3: CASSFQGGTQYF

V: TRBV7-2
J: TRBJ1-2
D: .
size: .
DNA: TGTGCCAGCAGCCCTTCGGGTCGGGGTTTAAGCTACACCTTC
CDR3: CASSPSGRGLSYTF

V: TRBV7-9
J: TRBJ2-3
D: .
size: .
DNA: TGTTCCAGCAGCCGTGGCGGGGCAGATACGCAGTATTTT
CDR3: CSSSRGGADTQYF

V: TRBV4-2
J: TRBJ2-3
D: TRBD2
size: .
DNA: TGTGCCAGCAGCCAAGAACCCAGCGGGGGGGCAGGAGATACGCAGTATTTT
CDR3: CASSQEPSGGAGDTQYF

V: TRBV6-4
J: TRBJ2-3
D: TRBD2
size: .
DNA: TGTGCCAGCAGCCCCCTAGCGGGAGCGACAGATACGCAGTATTTT
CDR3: CASSPLAGATDTQYF

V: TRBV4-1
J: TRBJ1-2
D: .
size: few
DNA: TGCGCCAGCAGCCAAGAGTCCCAGTCAGCTAACTATGGCTACACCTTC
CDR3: CASSQESQSANYGYTF

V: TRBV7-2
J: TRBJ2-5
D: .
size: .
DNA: TGTGCCAGCAGCTTAGAGTTGGGAGCCCAGTACTTC
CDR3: CASSLELGAQYF

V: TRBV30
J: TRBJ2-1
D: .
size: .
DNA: TGTGCCTGGAGTGTCGGGTTCTACAATGAGCAGTTCTTC
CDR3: CAWSVGFYNEQFF

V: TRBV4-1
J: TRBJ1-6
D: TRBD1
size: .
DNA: TGCGCCAGCAGCCAAGGACAGGGGGTCGAATCACCCCTCCACTTT
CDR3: CASSQGQGVESPLHF

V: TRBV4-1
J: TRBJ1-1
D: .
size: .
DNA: TGCGCCAGCAGCCCACTATACTTGGATCGAACTGAAGCTTTCTTT
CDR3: CASSPLYLDRTEAFF

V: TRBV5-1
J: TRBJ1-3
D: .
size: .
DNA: TGCGCCAGCAGCCCGACAGTCGGCGAAGGAAACACCATATATTTT
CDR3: CASSPTVGEGNTIYF

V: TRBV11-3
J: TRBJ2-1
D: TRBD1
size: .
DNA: TGTGCCAGCAGCGGAGGGACAGGGTCCCGCAATGAGCAGTTCTTC
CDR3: CASSGGTGSRNEQFF

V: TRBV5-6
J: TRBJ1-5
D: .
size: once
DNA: TGTGCCAGCAGCTTGGGTATCCGGGATCAGCCCCAGCATTTT
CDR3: CASSLGIRDQPQHF

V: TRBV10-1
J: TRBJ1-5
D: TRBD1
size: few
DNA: TGCGCCAGCAGTGTCAGGGGGCGGGAGGGCGGGGGTCAGCCCCAGCATTTT
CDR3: CASSVRGREGGGQPQHF

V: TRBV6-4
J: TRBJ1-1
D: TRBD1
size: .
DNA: TGTGCCAGCAGATCAACCAACAGGGGCACTGAAGCTTTCTTT
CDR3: CASRSTNRGTEAFF

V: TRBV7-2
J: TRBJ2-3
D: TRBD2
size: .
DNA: TGTGCCAGCAGCTTAGGACTAGCGGGCACAGATACGCAGTATTTT
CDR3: CASSLGLAGTDTQYF

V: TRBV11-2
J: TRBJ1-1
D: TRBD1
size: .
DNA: TGTGCCAGCAGCAAACTAGGACAGGAGTTTAGAACTTTCTTT
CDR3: CASSKLGQEFRTFF

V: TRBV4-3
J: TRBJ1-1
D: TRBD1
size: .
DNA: TGCGCCAGCAGCCAAGGGACAGGGGTTGGTCTTGGCACTGAAGCTTTCTTT
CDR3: CASSQGTGVGLGTEAFF

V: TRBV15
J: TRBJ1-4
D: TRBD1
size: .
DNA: TGTGCCACCAGCAGAACAGGGGGTAATGCTGCTAATGAAAAACTGTTTTTT
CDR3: CATSRTGGNAANEKLFF

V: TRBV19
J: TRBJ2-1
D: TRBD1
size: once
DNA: TGTGCCACCTCTGGGACAGGGGGATTAGGCACCTACAATGAGCAGTTCTTC
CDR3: CATSGTGGLGTYNEQFF

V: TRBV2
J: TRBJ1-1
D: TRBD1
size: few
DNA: TGTGCCAGCAGTGCGGACAGGGATACTGAAGCTTTCTTT
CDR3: CASSADRDTEAFF